This TCR beta chain is from a study of blood T cell repertoires in COVID-19. Study-level background: The origin of the acute and convalescent COVID-19 samples was the United States, Italy and Spain. Sources were T cells, B-cell-depleted T cells, or PBMCs; the material itself was cDNA or gDNA.

The CDR3 extends over 17 amino acids. J was trimmed by 4 bases and V by 4 bases; bases with no gene match: 11. Germline V gene lookup returns CDR1 LGHNA and CDR2 YNFKEQ. Study processing details: It was from reference gene primer amplification that nucleated cell counts were estimated. The method was immunoSEQ multiplex PCR; TCRdb's version includes in-frame clones alone and lacks a portion of them. V and J calls and clone size come straight from that table; D and trimming were deduced from the DNA. The data hold 120,000 or so clones, with approximately 90% observed a single time. The V gene is TRBV4-2, the J gene TRBJ2-1, with TRBD2 identical over 9 bases. The sequencing input was peripheral blood. The sequence was obtained from a man aged 40-49 years with acute or convalescent COVID-19. This CDR3 reads CASSPRVLAGTYNEQFF. CDR3 bases: TGTGCCAGCAGCCCTAGGGTCCTAGCGGGGACATACAATGAGCAGTTCTTC.